The source of this T cell receptor beta chain is a study of neurological immune-mediated disorders. Per the germline V gene, CDR1 is SGDLS and CDR2 is YYNGEE. CDR3 length: 13 residues. The V and J ends lost 5 bases and 8 bases respectively, with 14 bases between them. One entry per CDR3 protein, called by TCRdb with MiXCR from the 5' RACE reads. The repertoire has more than 75,000 distinct CDR3 sequences, 3% to 4% of them found once; the top ten carry 2.5% to 3%. This clonotype has only a few counts. Its antigen is not identified. The study built unsorted libraries from 2 million PBMCs kept at -80 C. Notes on the study in general: Because no CDR3 amino acid sequences were shared across subjects by expanded clones, private repertoires were suggested in all groups.

The specimen was PBMCs. The TCR originated in a woman in her forties or fifties with multiple sclerosis. V is TRBV9 and J is TRBJ2-4; D is unresolved. The CDR3 loop is CASSGAAVDIQYF. In nucleotides, the CDR3 is TGTGCCAGCAGTGGAGCTGCGGTAGACATTCAGTACTTC.